These 11 T cell receptor beta chains were all obtained from the same sample, sequenced in a study of cytomegalovirus exposure and HLA in healthy donors. Both 60 Vbeta primers and 13 Jbeta primers went into the PCR. Using immunoSEQ multiplex PCR, the repertoire was profiled, and TCRdb retains in-frame clones only, with some absent. The data show 130,000 or so clones, 60% to 80% seen once. The sample comprised PBMCs. The receptor set was obtained from a man in his forties in good health and CMV-seronegative.

The CDR3 sequence is CASSNTGSAGYTF. The CDR3 bases are TGTGCCAGCAGTAACACAGGCAGTGCTGGCTACACCTTC. This chain connects TRBV6-6 to TRBJ1-2; tentative D call: TRBD1 (5 bases). The CDR3 spans 13 residues. V was cut by 5 bases and J by 7 bases, with 14 bases left in between. Germline V gene sequence: CDR1 MNHNY, CDR2 SVGAGI (reference sequence).

This rearrangement joins TRBV9 to TRBJ2-2, with 9 bases fitting TRBD1. The CDR3 contains 16 residues. The germline CDR1 and CDR2 sequences are SGDLS and YYNGEE. The V gene end was trimmed by 3 bases and the J gene end by 3 bases; junction bases not matched to a gene: 6. CDR3 in DNA: TGTGCCAGCAGCGCAGGACAGGGGTCGTACACCGGGGAGCTGTTTTTT. Protein: CASSAGQGSYTGELFF. The full variable domain, in which reference TRBV9 and TRBJ2-2 provide the parts outside the CDR3, is DSGVTQTPKHLITATGQRVTLRCSPRSGDLSVYWYQQSLDQGLQFLIQYYNGEERAKGNILERFSAQQFPDLHSELNLSSLELGDSALYFCASSAGQGSYTGELFFGEGSRLTVL.

This sequence joins TRBV27 and TRBJ1-2, with D unresolved. The CDR3 is 13 amino acids. Germline CDR1 is MNHEY and CDR2 is SMNVEV (reference sequence). V dropped 2 bases and J dropped 6 bases, with 10 bases sitting between them. The CDR3 DNA reads TGTGCCAGCAGTTTACAACGGAGTGATGGCTACACCTTC. It specifies CASSLQRSDGYTF.

The chain uses TRBV27 and TRBJ1-5; D is perhaps TRBD1 (6 bases). Germline V lookup: CDR1 MNHEY, CDR2 SMNVEV (reference sequence). The V end was cut by 6 bases, the J end by 1 base, with 13 bases between. The CDR3 length is 15 residues. For the CDR3, the DNA is TGTGCCAGCAGGGGTAGGCAGGGGAGCAATCAGCCCCAGCATTTT. Translated, it gives CASRGRQGSNQPQHF.

V is TRBV6-5 and J is TRBJ1-6; maybe TRBD1 (5 bases). The germline CDR1 and CDR2 sequences are MNHEY and SVGAGI. CDR3 length equals 12 residues. The V and J ends lost 8 bases and 14 bases respectively, with 16 bases between them. CDR3 sequence reads: CASGEPNRSLHF. CDR3 bases: TGTGCCAGCGGAGAACCCAACAGGTCCCTCCACTTT.

J is TRBJ2-7 and V is TRBV29-1; D unclear. Germline V gene sequence: CDR1 SQVTM, CDR2 ANQGSEA. The germline V and J ends were trimmed by 1 base and 3 bases, with 16 bases remaining between them. CDR3 length: 15 residues. The CDR3 DNA sequence: TGCAGCGTTGAAGGAGGAAACTCCCTGGACTACGAGCAGTACTTC. It codes for CSVEGGNSLDYEQYF.

This chain uses TRBV7-3 with TRBJ2-1; 10 bases match TRBD1. This CDR3 comprises 17 residues. V shed 5 bases and J 7 bases; nucleotides not matched to a gene: 14. Germline lookup yields CDR1 SGHTA and CDR2 FQGTGA. The CDR3 region is CASSTQPGQGMGNEQFF. The CDR3, as DNA: TGTGCCAGCAGCACCCAACCGGGACAGGGGATGGGGAATGAGCAGTTCTTC.

This clone has just a few counts. This chain connects TRBV5-1 to TRBJ1-1; 7 bases map to TRBD1. Trimming took 4 bases from V and 11 from J; bases not matched to a gene: 14. CDR3 length: 14 amino acids. Germline V CDR1 and CDR2: SGHRS, YFSETQ. CDR3 in amino acids: CASSRDRALEGAFF. The CDR3, as DNA: TGCGCCAGCAGCCGCGACAGGGCCCTTGAAGGGGCTTTCTTT.

The chain links TRBV10-3 to TRBJ2-3; 13 bases agree with TRBD2. Trimming at V came to 10 bases and at J to 2 bases, leaving 6 bases not matched to a gene. The CDR3 spans 15 residues. The germline V gene encodes CDR1 ENHRY and CDR2 SYGVKD. The DNA for the CDR3 is TGTGCCACCGGGACTAGCGGGGATTCCACAGATACGCAGTATTTT. Translated, it gives CATGTSGDSTDTQYF.

The chain couples TRBV7-2 to TRBJ2-2; no firm D call. This CDR3 comprises 13 residues. The V end was cut by 5 bases, the J end by 6 bases, with 10 bases between. Germline assignment: CDR1 SGHTA and CDR2 FQGNSA. The CDR3 is CASSPRAPGELFF. CDR3 DNA sequence: TGTGCCAGCAGCCCGCGCGCCCCCGGGGAGCTGTTTTTT.

The rearrangement links TRBV6-1 to TRBJ1-1, with 7 nucleotides matching TRBD1. This CDR3 is 19 amino acids long. Germline V gene data show CDR1 as MNHNS and CDR2 as SASEGT. With 4 bases clipped from V and 6 bases from J, the junction kept 23 bases outside the gene matches. CDR3 DNA sequence: TGTGCCAGCAGTGGGAGGGAAGGGAAAAACAGGGGAACATTTGCTGAAGCTTTCTTT. This encodes CASSGREGKNRGTFAEAFF.